These 4 T cell receptor beta chains originate from one sample sequenced in a study of PD-L1 blockade in urothelial cancer. Here immunoSEQ multiplex PCR was the method, and the copy in TCRdb shows in-frame clones only, minus some. This sample has 120,000 or so clones, with roughly 83% found just once. Specified time point: peripheral blood 6 weeks after treatment start. The input for sequencing was PBMCs, taken around atezolizumab (anti-PD-L1) treatment. The receptor source for this set is a man aged 50-60 years with urothelial cancer.

CDR3 nucleotide sequence: TGTGCCAGCAGTACGCGACAGGGGGTATACGAGCAGTACTTC. Protein sequence: CASSTRQGVYEQYF. The V and J genes are TRBV27 and TRBJ2-7; 9 bases fit TRBD1. J lost 4 bases, V lost 5 bases, and 6 bases had no gene match. In germline, CDR1 is MNHEY, CDR2 SMNVEV (reference sequence). The length of the CDR3 is 14 residues.

The gene calls are TRBV2 and TRBJ2-2; D gene unclear. Germline V gene lookup returns CDR1 SNHLY and CDR2 FYNNEI. CDR3 length: 11 amino acids. With 6 bases removed from V and 7 bases from J, the gap between germline ends came to 6 bases. In nucleotides, the CDR3 is TGTGCCAGCAGCTCCCGCGGGGAGCTGTTTTTT. Encoded protein: CASSSRGELFF.

The rearrangement joins TRBV19 to TRBJ2-7, with a tentative D call TRBD1 (6 bases). CDR1 is LNHDA, CDR2 SQIVND, per germline (reference sequence). Trimming took 5 bases from V and 4 from J, leaving 18 bases between them. CDR3 length equals 15 residues. The CDR3 coding sequence is TGTGCCAGTAGTCCCTCCGGACAGAGATATTACGAGCAGTACTTC. This encodes CASSPSGQRYYEQYF.

The chain couples TRBV6-6 to TRBJ2-1; 8 nucleotides agree with TRBD2. This CDR3 is 16 amino acids long. Per germline, CDR1 MNHNY and CDR2 SVGAGI (reference sequence). The V gene end was trimmed by 6 bases and the J gene end by 6 bases; junction bases not matched to a gene: 13. The DNA for the CDR3 is TGTGCCAGCAGACCCTATAGCGGGGCTGGGGGCAATGAGCAGTTCTTC. Protein product: CASRPYSGAGGNEQFF.